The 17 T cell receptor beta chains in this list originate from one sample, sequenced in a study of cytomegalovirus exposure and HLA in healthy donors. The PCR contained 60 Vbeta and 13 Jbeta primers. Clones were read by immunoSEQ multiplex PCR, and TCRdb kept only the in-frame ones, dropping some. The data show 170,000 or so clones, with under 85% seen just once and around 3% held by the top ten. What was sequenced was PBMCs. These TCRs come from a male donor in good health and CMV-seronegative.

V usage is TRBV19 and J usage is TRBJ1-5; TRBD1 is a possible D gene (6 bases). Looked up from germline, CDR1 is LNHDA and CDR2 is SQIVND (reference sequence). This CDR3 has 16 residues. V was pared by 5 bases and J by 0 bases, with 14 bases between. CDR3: CASSPLLGASNQPQHF. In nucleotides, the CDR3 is TGTGCCAGTAGTCCCCTTTTGGGGGCTAGCAATCAGCCCCAGCATTTT.

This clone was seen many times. CDR3: CASSQGRGSGHGNTIYF. The CDR3 DNA reads as TGCGCCAGCAGCCAAGGAAGGGGATCCGGTCATGGAAACACCATATATTTT. The rearrangement joins TRBV4-1 to TRBJ1-3; the D gene is possibly TRBD1 (5 bases). Germline CDR1 and CDR2: MGHRA and YSYEKL. Trimming took 1 base from V and 3 from J, leaving 16 bases between them. This CDR3 is 17 amino acids long.

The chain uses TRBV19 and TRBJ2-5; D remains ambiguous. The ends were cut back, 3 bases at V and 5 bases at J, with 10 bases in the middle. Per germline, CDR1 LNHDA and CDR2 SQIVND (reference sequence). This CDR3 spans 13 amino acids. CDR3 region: CASSMSHGETQYF. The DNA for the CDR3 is TGTGCCAGTAGTATGTCCCACGGGGAGACCCAGTACTTC.

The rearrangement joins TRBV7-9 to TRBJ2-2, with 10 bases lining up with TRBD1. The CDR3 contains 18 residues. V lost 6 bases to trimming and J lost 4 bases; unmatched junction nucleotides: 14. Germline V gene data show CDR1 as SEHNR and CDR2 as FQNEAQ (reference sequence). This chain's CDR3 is CASSSLLTGTGATGELFF. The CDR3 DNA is TGTGCCAGCAGTTCCCTCCTTACCGGGACAGGGGCCACCGGGGAGCTGTTTTTT.

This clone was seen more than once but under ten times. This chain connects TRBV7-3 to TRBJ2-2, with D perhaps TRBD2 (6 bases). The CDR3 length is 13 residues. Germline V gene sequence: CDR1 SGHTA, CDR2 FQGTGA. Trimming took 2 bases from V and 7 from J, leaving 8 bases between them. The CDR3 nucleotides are TGTGCCAGCAGCTTAGGAGGGGTCGGGGAGCTGTTTTTT. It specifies CASSLGGVGELFF.

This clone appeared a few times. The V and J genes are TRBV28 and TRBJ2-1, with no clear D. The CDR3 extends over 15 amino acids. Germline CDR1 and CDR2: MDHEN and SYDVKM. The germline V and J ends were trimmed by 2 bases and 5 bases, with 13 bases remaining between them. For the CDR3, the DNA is TGTGCCAGCAGTTTACCCTCCACAGTGAACAATGAGCAGTTCTTC. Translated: CASSLPSTVNNEQFF.

The CDR3 reads CASKLSGIGNTIYF. In nucleotides, the CDR3 is TGTGCCAGCAAATTATCAGGGATCGGAAACACCATATATTTT. V and J are TRBV6-1 and TRBJ1-3; tentative D call: TRBD1 (5 bases). The CDR3 extends over 14 amino acids. Germline assignment: CDR1 MNHNS and CDR2 SASEGT. V dropped 7 bases and J dropped 4 bases, with 14 bases sitting between them.

CDR3 coding DNA: TGTGCCAGCAGACCATTCCTAGCGGTGAACACCGGGGAGCTGTTTTTT. Residues: CASRPFLAVNTGELFF. This chain links TRBV28 with TRBJ2-2, with 7 nucleotides matching TRBD2. CDR1 and CDR2 (germline): MDHEN, SYDVKM. The V segment lost 6 bases and the J segment 1 base; nucleotides outside the gene matches: 8. This CDR3 region has 16 residues. Complete variable domain (other parts from reference TRBV28 and TRBJ2-2): DVKVTQSSRYLVKRTGEKVFLECVQDMDHENMFWYRQDPGLGLRLIYFSYDVKMKEKGDIPEGYSVSREKKERFSLILESASTNQTSMYLCASRPFLAVNTGELFFGEGSRLTVL.

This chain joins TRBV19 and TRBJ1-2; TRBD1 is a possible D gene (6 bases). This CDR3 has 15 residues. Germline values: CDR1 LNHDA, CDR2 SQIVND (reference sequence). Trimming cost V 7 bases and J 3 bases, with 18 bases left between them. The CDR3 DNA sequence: TGTGCCAGTACTCCAGGCGCGGGGGCGTACTATGGCTACACCTTC. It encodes CASTPGAGAYYGYTF.

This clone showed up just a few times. CDR3 in amino acids: CASSPSRSSGTRSTDTQYF. In DNA form, the CDR3 reads TGTGCCAGCAGTCCCAGTCGATCCTCCGGGACTAGAAGCACAGATACGCAGTATTTT. The chain carries TRBV28 and TRBJ2-3, with 8 nucleotides matching TRBD2. This CDR3 contains 19 residues. Trimming took 5 bases from V and 0 from J; bases not matched to a gene: 16. The germline V gene has CDR1 MDHEN and CDR2 SYDVKM.

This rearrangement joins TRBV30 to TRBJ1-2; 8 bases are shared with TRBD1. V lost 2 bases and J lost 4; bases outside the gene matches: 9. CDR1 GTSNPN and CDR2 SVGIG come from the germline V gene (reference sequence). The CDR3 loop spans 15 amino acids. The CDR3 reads CAWSPPGQGRYGYTF. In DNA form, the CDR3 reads TGTGCCTGGAGTCCGCCAGGACAGGGCCGCTATGGCTACACCTTC.

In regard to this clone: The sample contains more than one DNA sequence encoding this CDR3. Written as DNA, the CDR3 is TGTGCCAGCAGTTCCGGGACTAGCTCTTACGAGCAGTACTTC. Translation gives CASSSGTSSYEQYF. This chain connects TRBV28 to TRBJ2-7; TRBD2 agrees at 9 bases. Germline CDR1 reads MDHEN; CDR2 reads SYDVKM. The CDR3 loop spans 14 amino acids. V dropped 4 bases and J dropped 4; count of bases not matched to a gene: 5.

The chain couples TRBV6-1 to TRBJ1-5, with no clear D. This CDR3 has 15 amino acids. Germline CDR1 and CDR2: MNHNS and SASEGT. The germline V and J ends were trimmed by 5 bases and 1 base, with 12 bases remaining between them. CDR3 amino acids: CASSIETGSNQPQHF. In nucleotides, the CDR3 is TGTGCCAGCAGTATCGAGACGGGGAGCAATCAGCCCCAGCATTTT.

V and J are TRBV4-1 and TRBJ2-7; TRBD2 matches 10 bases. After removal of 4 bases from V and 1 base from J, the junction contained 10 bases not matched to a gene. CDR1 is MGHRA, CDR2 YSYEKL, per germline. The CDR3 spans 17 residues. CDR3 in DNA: TGCGCCAGCAGCCCTTTCCCCCCTAGCGGGGGTTCCTACGAGCAGTACTTC. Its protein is CASSPFPPSGGSYEQYF.

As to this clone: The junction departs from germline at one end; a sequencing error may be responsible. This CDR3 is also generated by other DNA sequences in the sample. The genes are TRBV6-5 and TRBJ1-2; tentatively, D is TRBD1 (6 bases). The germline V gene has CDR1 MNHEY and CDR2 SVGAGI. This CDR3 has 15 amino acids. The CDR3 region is CASSYSTGDLYGYTF. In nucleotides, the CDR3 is TGTGCCAGCAGCTACTCGACAGGCGACCTCTATGGCTACACCTTC.

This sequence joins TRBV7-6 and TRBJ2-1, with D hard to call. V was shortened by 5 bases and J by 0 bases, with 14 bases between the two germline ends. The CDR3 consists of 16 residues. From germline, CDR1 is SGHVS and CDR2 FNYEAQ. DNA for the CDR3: TGTGCCAGCAGCCAAATGTCCGGGTACTCCTACAATGAGCAGTTCTTC. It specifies CASSQMSGYSYNEQFF.

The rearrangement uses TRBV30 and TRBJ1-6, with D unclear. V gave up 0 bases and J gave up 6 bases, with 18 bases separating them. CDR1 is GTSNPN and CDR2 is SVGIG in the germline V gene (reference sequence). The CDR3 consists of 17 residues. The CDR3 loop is CAWSVWAAGPFNSPLHF. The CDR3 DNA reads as TGTGCCTGGAGTGTATGGGCAGCCGGTCCCTTTAATTCACCCCTCCACTTT.